Listed below are T cell receptor beta chains from one sample, sequenced in a study of coeliac disease. Measured with immunoSEQ multiplex PCR; TCRdb has only the in-frame clones, and not every one. The profile shows roughly 7,900 clones, roughly 60% of them singletons. The sample taken for sequencing was lamina propria lymphocytes from the gut. Receptors originate from a woman aged 55-69 years with active celiac disease. CDR3s include the opening cysteine and the closing phenylalanine or tryptophan. D genes are given only for firm matches. Clone size is not always given. Where it is, it says once, few, many or a class for expanded clones.

length	V	J	D	size	CDR3	DNA
16	TRBV19	TRBJ1-5	TRBD1	NA	CASSIEQTGGNQPQHF	TGTGCCAGTAGTATAGAGCAGACAGGGGGCAATCAGCCCCAGCATTTT
13	TRBV18	TRBJ1-2	NA	NA	CASSPAQDDGYTF	TGTGCCAGCTCACCAGCCCAGGATGATGGCTACACCTTC
15	TRBV19	TRBJ1-1	NA	NA	CASTGRAGMNTEAFF	TGTGCCAGTACAGGGAGGGCAGGGATGAACACTGAAGCTTTCTTT
14	TRBV9	TRBJ2-7	TRBD1	NA	CASSAGQMNYEQYF	TGTGCCAGCAGCGCGGGACAGATGAATTACGAGCAGTACTTC
16	TRBV2	TRBJ1-3	NA	NA	CASNKQGLGEGNTIYF	TGTGCCAGCAATAAACAGGGCCTCGGGGAAGGAAACACCATATATTTT
14	TRBV7-2	TRBJ2-7	NA	NA	CASSSSIVGHEQYF	TGTGCCAGCAGTAGTTCTATAGTGGGCCACGAGCAGTACTTC
16	TRBV2	TRBJ1-1	TRBD1	NA	CASSKDRARGYTEAFF	TGTGCCAGCAGCAAAGACAGGGCCAGAGGTTACACTGAAGCTTTCTTT
15	TRBV10-3	TRBJ1-4	NA	few	CAISETPGVREKLFF	TGTGCCATCAGTGAAACCCCGGGGGTACGTGAAAAACTGTTTTTT
19	TRBV19	TRBJ2-6	TRBD2	NA	CASSEGLAGGRAGANVLTF	TGTGCCAGTAGTGAGGGACTAGCGGGAGGGCGGGCTGGGGCCAACGTCCTGACTTTC
17	TRBV11-2	TRBJ2-5	TRBD2	NA	CASSSTPNSGGLETQYF	TGTGCCAGCAGCTCTACGCCTAATAGCGGGGGGCTAGAGACCCAGTACTTC
12	TRBV7-2	TRBJ1-1	TRBD1	medium-sized	CASSSDRGEAFF	TGTGCCAGCAGCTCTGACAGGGGTGAAGCTTTCTTT
14	TRBV28	TRBJ2-3	NA	NA	CASKAGWSTDTQYF	TGTGCCAGCAAGGCGGGGTGGAGCACAGATACGCAGTATTTT
16	TRBV19	TRBJ2-1	TRBD2	few	CASSIGLAKPYNEQFF	TGTGCCAGTAGTATCGGACTAGCGAAACCCTACAATGAGCAGTTCTTC
14	TRBV4-3	TRBJ1-2	NA	NA	CASSQDRGFYGYTF	TGCGCCAGCAGCCAAGATCGGGGGTTCTATGGCTACACCTTC
18	TRBV7-2	TRBJ2-1	TRBD2	NA	CASSLEGRRGSSYNEQFF	TGTGCCAGCAGCTTAGAGGGGCGGCGGGGGAGCTCCTACAATGAGCAGTTCTTC
10	TRBV20-1	TRBJ2-1	NA	NA	CSAYFHEQFF	TGCAGTGCGTATTTTCATGAGCAGTTCTTC
14	TRBV9	TRBJ2-5	TRBD1	once	CASSVGQGKETQYF	TGTGCCAGCAGCGTAGGACAGGGGAAAGAGACCCAGTACTTC
14	TRBV7-8	TRBJ1-3	NA	once	CASSLSGSGNTIYF	TGTGCCAGCAGCTTAAGCGGATCTGGAAACACCATATATTTT
14	TRBV29-1	TRBJ2-6	NA	NA	CSVFSGAGANVLTF	TGCAGCGTTTTTTCTGGGGCGGGGGCCAACGTCCTGACTTTC
18	TRBV18	TRBJ1-5	TRBD1	NA	CASSPTADRGLRNQPQHF	TGTGCCAGCTCACCAACTGCGGACAGGGGGCTTCGCAATCAGCCCCAGCATTTT
20	TRBV28	TRBJ2-1	NA	once	CASSLGFGTGLFSGHNEQFF	TGTGCCAGCAGTTTGGGTTTCGGAACGGGATTGTTTTCAGGACACAATGAGCAGTTCTTC
15	TRBV5-1	TRBJ2-2	TRBD2	NA	CASSPGLVNTGELFF	TGCGCCAGCAGCCCGGGACTAGTGAACACCGGGGAGCTGTTTTTT
15	TRBV27	TRBJ2-1	TRBD2	NA	CASSFPGLAYNEQFF	TGTGCCAGCAGTTTCCCGGGACTAGCCTACAATGAGCAGTTCTTC
15	TRBV7-9	TRBJ1-1	NA	NA	CASSQVSGADTEAFF	TGTGCCAGCAGCCAAGTGTCAGGGGCAGACACTGAAGCTTTCTTT
15	TRBV7-3	TRBJ2-1	NA	NA	CASSLHRGNYNEQFF	TGTGCCAGCAGCTTACACCGGGGGAATTACAATGAGCAGTTCTTC
13	TRBV7-8	TRBJ1-4	NA	NA	CASRSGNNEKLFF	TGTGCCAGCCGTTCAGGGAATAATGAAAAACTGTTTTTT
13	TRBV30	TRBJ1-1	NA	NA	CAWSYRPNTEAFF	TGTGCCTGGTCCTACAGGCCTAACACTGAAGCTTTCTTT
13	TRBV6-6	TRBJ2-2	NA	medium-sized	CASRLDGVGELFF	TGTGCCAGCCGATTAGATGGTGTCGGGGAGCTGTTTTTT
14	TRBV7-2	TRBJ2-7	TRBD2	NA	CASRTTSGAYEQYF	TGTGCCAGCAGGACTACTAGCGGGGCATACGAGCAGTACTTC
14	TRBV5-4	TRBJ1-2	NA	few	CASSLGGTSYGYTF	TGTGCCAGCAGCTTGGGGGGCACCAGCTATGGCTACACCTTC
15	TRBV7-3	TRBJ2-1	TRBD2	NA	CASSRGLAKYNEQFF	TGTGCCAGCAGCCGGGGACTAGCGAAATACAATGAGCAGTTCTTC
15	TRBV7-9	TRBJ2-7	TRBD1	NA	CASSLGTGVVYEQYF	TGTGCCAGCAGCTTAGGAACAGGGGTGGTCTACGAGCAGTACTTC
14	TRBV28	TRBJ1-2	NA	once	CAIREGRANYGYTF	TGTGCCATCCGGGAGGGGCGAGCTAACTATGGCTACACCTTC
14	TRBV19	TRBJ1-1	NA	NA	CASSPPQLNTEAFF	TGTGCCAGTAGTCCCCCACAGCTGAACACTGAAGCTTTCTTT
14	TRBV19	TRBJ1-1	TRBD1	once	CASSPSGQGTEAFF	TGTGCCAGTAGCCCCTCGGGACAGGGGACTGAAGCTTTCTTT
13	TRBV5-1	TRBJ2-1	NA	few	CASRVTSINEQFF	TGCGCCAGCAGGGTAACTAGCATCAATGAGCAGTTCTTC